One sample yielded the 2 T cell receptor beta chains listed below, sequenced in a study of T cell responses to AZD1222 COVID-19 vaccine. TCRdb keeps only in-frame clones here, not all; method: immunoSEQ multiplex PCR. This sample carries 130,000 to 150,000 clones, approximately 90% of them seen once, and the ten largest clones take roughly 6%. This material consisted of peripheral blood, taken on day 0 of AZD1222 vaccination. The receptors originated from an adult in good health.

This chain's CDR3 is CASKRGAGGNQPQHF. Written as DNA, the CDR3 is TGTGCCAGCAAGAGGGGTGCGGGGGGCAATCAGCCCCAGCATTTT. V gene TRBV28 combines with J gene TRBJ1-5, with a weak D call TRBD1 (5 bases). The germline CDR1 and CDR2 sequences are MDHEN and SYDVKM. Trimming took off 7 bases at V and 2 bases at J, with 15 bases between the two ends. There are 15 residues in the CDR3.

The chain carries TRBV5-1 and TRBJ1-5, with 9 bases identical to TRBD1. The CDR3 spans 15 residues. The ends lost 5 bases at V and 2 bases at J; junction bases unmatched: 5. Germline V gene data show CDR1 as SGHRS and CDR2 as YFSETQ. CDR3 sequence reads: CASSWTGEGNQPQHF. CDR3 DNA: TGCGCCAGCAGTTGGACAGGGGAGGGCAATCAGCCCCAGCATTTT.